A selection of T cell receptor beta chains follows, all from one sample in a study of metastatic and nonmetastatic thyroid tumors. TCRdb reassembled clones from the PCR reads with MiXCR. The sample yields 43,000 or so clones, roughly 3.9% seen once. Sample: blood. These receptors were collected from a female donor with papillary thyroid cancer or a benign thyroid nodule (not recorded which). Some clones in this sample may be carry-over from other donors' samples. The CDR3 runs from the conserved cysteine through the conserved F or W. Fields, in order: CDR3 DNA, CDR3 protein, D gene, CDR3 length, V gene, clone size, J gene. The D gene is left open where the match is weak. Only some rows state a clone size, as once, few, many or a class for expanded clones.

TGTGCCAGCAGTTACTCGGGCGGGCCGGGGGAGACCCAGTACTTC	CASSYSGGPGETQYF	.	15	TRBV6-5	many	TRBJ2-5
TGCAGTGCTCCCGAACAGGGGTACTATGGCTACACCTTC	CSAPEQGYYGYTF	TRBD1	13	TRBV20-1	many	TRBJ1-2
TGTGCCAGCAGCTTATTGGAGGCGGGGAACTACGAGCAGTACTTC	CASSLLEAGNYEQYF	.	15	TRBV7-9	few	TRBJ2-7
TGTGCCAGTACCCCCGCTGTGGAATCTGGGGCCAACGTCCTGACTTTC	CASTPAVESGANVLTF	.	16	TRBV19	.	TRBJ2-6
TGCAGTGCTCTATGGGGGGGGGCGGGCACCGGGGAGCTGTTTTTT	CSALWGGAGTGELFF	.	15	TRBV20-1	many	TRBJ2-2
TGTGCCAGCGGTCTCAGTGATTTGACTGAAGCTTTCTTT	CASGLSDLTEAFF	.	13	TRBV6-1	few	TRBJ1-1
TGTGCCAGCAGTTTAAACAGGGGGGAAAAACTGTTTTTT	CASSLNRGEKLFF	TRBD1	13	TRBV6-1	many	TRBJ1-4
TGTGCCAGCAGCGGGCCGAACACCGGGGAGCTGTTTTTT	CASSGPNTGELFF	.	13	TRBV9	many	TRBJ2-2
TGTGCCAGCTCCCCGGACAGTGGCTACACCTTC	CASSPDSGYTF	.	11	TRBV2	many	TRBJ1-2
TGCGCCAGCAGCGAAAAGGTGAACCCCTACAATGAGCAGTTCTTC	CASSEKVNPYNEQFF	.	15	TRBV5-1	.	TRBJ2-1
TGCAGTGCCACAAAGCGGGATCTAACCTACGAGCAGTACTTC	CSATKRDLTYEQYF	TRBD2	14	TRBV20-1	few	TRBJ2-7
TGTGCCAGCAGCTGGGGGGCCACGTTCCCCAATGAGCAGTTCTTC	CASSWGATFPNEQFF	.	15	TRBV11-3	few	TRBJ2-1
TGTGCCATCAGCTCGACAGGGGTTGGGGATACGCAGTATTTC	CAISSTGVGDTQYF	TRBD1	14	TRBV10-3	few	TRBJ2-3
TGTGCCAGCAGTGATGGGCCGGACAGTAATTCACCCCTCCACTTT	CASSDGPDSNSPLHF	.	15	TRBV6-4	many	TRBJ1-6
TGTGCCAGTAGTATAGCCGTAACCTCTGGGGCCAACGTCCTGACTTTC	CASSIAVTSGANVLTF	.	16	TRBV19	many	TRBJ2-6
TGTGCCAGCGAGGGACTAGCGGACAATGAGCAGTTCTTC	CASEGLADNEQFF	TRBD2	13	TRBV3-1	many	TRBJ2-1
TGTGCCAGCAGCCCGCAAGGGCGACCACGGTCCTACAATGAGCAGTTCTTC	CASSPQGRPRSYNEQFF	.	17	TRBV7-9	many	TRBJ2-1
TGTGCCAGCAGTTTACGGACAGCTAGCACAGATACGCAGTATTTT	CASSLRTASTDTQYF	.	15	TRBV28	many	TRBJ2-3
TGTGCCAGCAGTGTCGGACAGGGGGCGGGCACTGAAGCTTTCTTT	CASSVGQGAGTEAFF	TRBD1	15	TRBV27	medium-sized	TRBJ1-1
TGTGCCAGCGGAAACGCAGGGGCCCTCAATCAGCCCCAGCATTTT	CASGNAGALNQPQHF	.	15	TRBV6-1	many	TRBJ1-5
TGTGCCAGCAGCTGGGGGTCCCCAATCACAGATACGCAGTATTTT	CASSWGSPITDTQYF	.	15	TRBV7-3	many	TRBJ2-3
TGTGCCAGCAGCTCGGGACAGTGGACCTCCTATAACTCACCCCTCCACTTT	CASSSGQWTSYNSPLHF	TRBD1	17	TRBV6-1	few	TRBJ1-6
TGTGCCTGCTATGGACATCCCCGTTACGAGCAGTACTTC	CACYGHPRYEQYF	.	13	TRBV30	many	TRBJ2-7
TGTGCCAGCAGCTTGGGGCTGATGGGGGTCTCCGGGGAGCTGTTTTTT	CASSLGLMGVSGELFF	.	16	TRBV7-9	many	TRBJ2-2
TGTGCCAGCAGTGGAGCGTTGAGGGAGGAACTGTTTTTT	CASSGALREELFF	.	13	TRBV6-1	few	TRBJ1-4
TGTGCCAGCACCAAGGACCGATCTTATGGCTACACCTTC	CASTKDRSYGYTF	.	13	TRBV6-2/TRBV6-3	.	TRBJ1-2
TGTGCCAGCAGTCCGGGGGGCCAGGGCAATTCACCCCTCCACTTT	CASSPGGQGNSPLHF	.	15	TRBV6-4	few	TRBJ1-6
TGTGCCAGCACCTATGGGACTATCGGGTACAATGAGCAGTTCTTC	CASTYGTIGYNEQFF	TRBD2	15	TRBV6-1	.	TRBJ2-1
TGTGCCAGCAGCTTAGAACAGGGGCCCTACGAGCAGTACTTC	CASSLEQGPYEQYF	TRBD1	14	TRBV7-2	many	TRBJ2-7
TGTGCCAGCAGTTTTAAACCTGACACCTACGAGCAGTACTTC	CASSFKPDTYEQYF	.	14	TRBV12-3/TRBV12-4	many	TRBJ2-7
TGCGCCAGCAGCCAAGAGGACTTCTACAATGAGCAGTTCTTC	CASSQEDFYNEQFF	.	14	TRBV4-1	many	TRBJ2-1
TGCGCCAGCAGCTTGGGTTACGGTGTCGTCTCTGGCTACACCTTC	CASSLGYGVVSGYTF	.	15	TRBV5-1	.	TRBJ1-2
TGCAGTGCTAGGCCCCTAGCGGGAGGGCCGTGGGAGCAGTACTTC	CSARPLAGGPWEQYF	TRBD2	15	TRBV20-1	many	TRBJ2-7
TGCGCCAGCAGTGAGCAGGGGGTGGACACTGAAGCTTTCTTT	CASSEQGVDTEAFF	TRBD1	14	TRBV10-2	many	TRBJ1-1
TGTGCCAGCAGTCAGGTCGAATGGCAGCCCCAGCATTTT	CASSQVEWQPQHF	.	13	TRBV6-2/TRBV6-3	.	TRBJ1-5
TGTGCCACCAGCAGGTCGCTAGCGGGAGGGTACGACCAGTACTTC	CATSRSLAGGYDQYF	TRBD2	15	TRBV15	.	TRBJ2-7
TGTGCCAGCAGTTACCAACCCAGGGACACCGGGGAGCTGTTTTTT	CASSYQPRDTGELFF	.	15	TRBV6-2/TRBV6-3	few	TRBJ2-2
TGTGCCAGCAGCTTAAGACCCCCTGAAGCTTTCTTT	CASSLRPPEAFF	.	12	TRBV7-9	many	TRBJ1-1